The T cell receptor (beta chain) under discussion was sequenced for a study of T-cell reconstitution after alpha-beta-depleted transplantation in children. Researchers prepared the TCRbeta library using unique molecular identifiers, the study reports. TCRdb ran MiXCR on the PCR reads and lists one entry per CDR3 protein. The profile shows a few hundred thousand distinct CDR3 sequences, approximately 30% of them singletons. V was cut by 2 bases and J by 2 bases, with 10 bases left in between. The CDR3 contains 14 residues. Germline loops: CDR1 MDHEN, CDR2 SYDVKM. Sequencing used PBMCs, obtained before TCRalphabeta/CD19-depleted stem cell transplant. This sequence originates from a boy under two years old with Wiskott-Aldrich syndrome, due to receive a stem cell transplant. The chain joins TRBV28 to TRBJ2-7; D unresolved. The CDR3 here is CASSLSDTTYEQYF. The CDR3 nucleotides are TGTGCCAGCAGTTTAAGCGATACTACCTACGAGCAGTACTTC.